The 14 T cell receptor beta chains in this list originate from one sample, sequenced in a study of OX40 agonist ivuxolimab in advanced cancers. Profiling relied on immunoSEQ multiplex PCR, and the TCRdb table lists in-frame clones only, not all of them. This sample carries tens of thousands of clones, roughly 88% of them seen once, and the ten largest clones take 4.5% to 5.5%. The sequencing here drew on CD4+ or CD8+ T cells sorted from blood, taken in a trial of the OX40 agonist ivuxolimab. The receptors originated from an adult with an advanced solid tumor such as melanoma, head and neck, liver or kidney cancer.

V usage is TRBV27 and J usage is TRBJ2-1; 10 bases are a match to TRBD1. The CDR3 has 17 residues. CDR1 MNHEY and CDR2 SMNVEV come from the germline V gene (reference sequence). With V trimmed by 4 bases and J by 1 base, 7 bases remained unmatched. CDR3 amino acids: CASSSNRDRGSYNEQFF. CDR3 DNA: TGTGCCAGCAGTTCCAACCGGGACAGGGGATCCTACAATGAGCAGTTCTTC.

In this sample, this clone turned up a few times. CDR3 protein: CASSETGNTEAFF. Written as DNA, the CDR3 is TGTGCCAGCAGTGAAACAGGGAACACTGAAGCTTTCTTT. The gene calls are TRBV9 and TRBJ1-1, with D maybe TRBD1 (5 bases). Germline V CDR1 and CDR2: SGDLS, YYNGEE. The CDR3 has 13 residues. V dropped 5 bases and J dropped 1 base, with 9 bases sitting between them. Drawing the rest from reference TRBV9 and TRBJ1-1, the complete variable domain is DSGVTQTPKHLITATGQRVTLRCSPRSGDLSVYWYQQSLDQGLQFLIQYYNGEERAKGNILERFSAQQFPDLHSELNLSSLELGDSALYFCASSETGNTEAFFGQGTRLTVV.

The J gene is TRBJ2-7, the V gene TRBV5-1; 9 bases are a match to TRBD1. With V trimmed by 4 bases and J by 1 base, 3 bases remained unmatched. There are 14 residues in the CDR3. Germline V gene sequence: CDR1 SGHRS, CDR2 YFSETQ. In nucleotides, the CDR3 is TGCGCCAGCAGCCGGGGACAGGGATCCTACGAGCAGTACTTC. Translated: CASSRGQGSYEQYF.

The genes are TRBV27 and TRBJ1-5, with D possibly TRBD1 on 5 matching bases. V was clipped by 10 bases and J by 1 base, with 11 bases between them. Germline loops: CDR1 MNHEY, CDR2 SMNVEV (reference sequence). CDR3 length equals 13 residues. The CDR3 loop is CANGTASNQPQHF. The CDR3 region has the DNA TGTGCCAACGGGACGGCCAGCAATCAGCCCCAGCATTTT.

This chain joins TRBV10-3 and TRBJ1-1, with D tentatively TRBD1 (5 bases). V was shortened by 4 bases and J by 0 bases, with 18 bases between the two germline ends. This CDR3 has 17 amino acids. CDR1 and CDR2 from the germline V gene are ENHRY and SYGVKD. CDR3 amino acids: CAISGDFVGTMNTEAFF. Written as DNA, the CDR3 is TGTGCCATCAGTGGGGACTTCGTGGGGACTATGAACACTGAAGCTTTCTTT.

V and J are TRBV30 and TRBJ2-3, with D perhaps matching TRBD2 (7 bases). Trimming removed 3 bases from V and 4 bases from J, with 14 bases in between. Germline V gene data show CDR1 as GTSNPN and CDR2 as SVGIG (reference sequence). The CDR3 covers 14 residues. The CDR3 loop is CAWRKGGGPDTQYF. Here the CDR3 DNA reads TGTGCCTGGAGAAAAGGGGGGGGGCCAGATACGCAGTATTTT.

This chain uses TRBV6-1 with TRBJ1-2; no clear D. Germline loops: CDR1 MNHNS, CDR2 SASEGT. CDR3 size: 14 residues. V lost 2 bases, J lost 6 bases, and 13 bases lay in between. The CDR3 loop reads CASSEWAKGNGYTF. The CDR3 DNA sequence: TGTGCCAGCAGTGAATGGGCCAAAGGGAATGGCTACACCTTC.

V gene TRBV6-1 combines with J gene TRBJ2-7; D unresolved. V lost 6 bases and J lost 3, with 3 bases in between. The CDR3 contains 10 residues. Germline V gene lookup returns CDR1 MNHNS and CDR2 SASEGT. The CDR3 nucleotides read TGTGCCAGCAGCGTCTACGAGCAGTACTTC. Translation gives CASSVYEQYF.

The DNA for the CDR3 is TGTGCCAGCAGCTCCAGGGCGAAAGAGACCCAGTACTTC. Amino acids: CASSSRAKETQYF. This chain connects TRBV5-6 to TRBJ2-5, with D possibly being TRBD1 (5 bases). The CDR3 covers 13 residues. V was pared by 3 bases and J by 3 bases, with 9 bases between. Germline CDR1 is SGHDT and CDR2 is YYEEEE. The full variable domain, rest sourced from reference TRBV5-6 and TRBJ2-5, is DAGVTQSPTHLIKTRGQQVTLRCSPKSGHDTVSWYQQALGQGPQFIFQYYEEEERQRGNFPDRFSGHQFPNYSSELNVNALLLGDSALYLCASSSRAKETQYFGPGTRLLVL.

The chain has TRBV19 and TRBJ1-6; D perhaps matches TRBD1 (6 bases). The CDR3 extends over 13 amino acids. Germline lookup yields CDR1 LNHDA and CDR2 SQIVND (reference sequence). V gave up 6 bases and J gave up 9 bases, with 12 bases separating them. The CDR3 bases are TGTGCCAGTAGCAGGGGAGGGAGTTCACCCCTCCACTTT. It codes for CASSRGGSSPLHF.

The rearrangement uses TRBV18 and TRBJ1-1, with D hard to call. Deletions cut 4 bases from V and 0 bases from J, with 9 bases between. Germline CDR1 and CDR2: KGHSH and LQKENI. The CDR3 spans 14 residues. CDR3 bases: TGTGCCAGCTCACAGAAGGGATTGAACACTGAAGCTTTCTTT. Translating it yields CASSQKGLNTEAFF.

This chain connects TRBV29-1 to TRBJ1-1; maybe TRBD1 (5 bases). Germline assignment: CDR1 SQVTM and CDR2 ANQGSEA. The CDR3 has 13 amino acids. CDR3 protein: CTFRGGGDTEAFF. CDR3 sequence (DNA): TGCACCTTTAGGGGCGGAGGGGACACTGAAGCTTTCTTT. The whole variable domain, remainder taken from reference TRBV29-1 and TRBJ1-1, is SAVISQKPSRDICQRGTSLTIQCQVDSQVTMMFWYRQQPGQSLTLIATANQGSEATYESGFVIDKFPISRPNLTFSTLTVSNMSPEDSSIYLCTFRGGGDTEAFFGQGTRLTVV.

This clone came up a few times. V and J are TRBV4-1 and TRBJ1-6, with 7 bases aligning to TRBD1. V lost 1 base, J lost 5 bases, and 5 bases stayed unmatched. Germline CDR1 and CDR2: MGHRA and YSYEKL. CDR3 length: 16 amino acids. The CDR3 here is CASSQGQGKNNSPLHF. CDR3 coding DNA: TGCGCCAGCAGCCAAGGACAGGGCAAAAATAATTCACCCCTCCACTTT.

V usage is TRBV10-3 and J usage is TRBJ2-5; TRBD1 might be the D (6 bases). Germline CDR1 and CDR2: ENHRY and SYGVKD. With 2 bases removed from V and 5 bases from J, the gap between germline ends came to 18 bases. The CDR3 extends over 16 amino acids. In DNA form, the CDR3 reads TGTGCCATCAGTGAGGGACAGTCAGACACTGGGGAGACCCAGTACTTC. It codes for CAISEGQSDTGETQYF.